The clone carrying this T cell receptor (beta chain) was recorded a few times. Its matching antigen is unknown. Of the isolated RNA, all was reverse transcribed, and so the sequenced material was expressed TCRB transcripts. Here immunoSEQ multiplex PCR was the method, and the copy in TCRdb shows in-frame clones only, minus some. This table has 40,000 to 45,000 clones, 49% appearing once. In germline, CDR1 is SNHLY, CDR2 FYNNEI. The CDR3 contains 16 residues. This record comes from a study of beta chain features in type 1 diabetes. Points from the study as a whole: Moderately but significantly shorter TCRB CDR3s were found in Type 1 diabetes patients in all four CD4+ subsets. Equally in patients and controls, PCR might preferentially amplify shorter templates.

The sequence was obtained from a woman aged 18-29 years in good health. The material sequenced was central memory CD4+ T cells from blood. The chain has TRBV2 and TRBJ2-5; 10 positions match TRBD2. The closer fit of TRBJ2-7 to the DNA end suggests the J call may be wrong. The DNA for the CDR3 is TGTGCCAGCAGTGAGGGACTAGCGATTAGCTCCTACGAGCAGTACTTC. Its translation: CASSEGLAISSYEQYF.